One and the same sample provided the 26 T cell receptor beta chains below, sequenced in a study of blood T cell repertoires in COVID-19. Here immunoSEQ multiplex PCR was the method, and the copy in TCRdb shows in-frame clones only, minus some. The sample includes around 300,000 clones, roughly 85% of them seen just once. Sequenced input: PBMCs or T cells enriched from blood (not recorded which). These receptors originate from a woman aged 40-49 years who had recovered from COVID-19.

The chain combines TRBV11-2 with TRBJ1-5; possible D gene TRBD1, 5 bases. The germline V and J ends were trimmed by 5 bases and 4 bases, with 9 bases remaining between them. The CDR3 length is 13 residues. Germline V CDR1 and CDR2: SGHAT, FQNNGV. Written as DNA, the CDR3 is TGTGCCAGCAGCCGTGGGGGGAATCAGCCCCAGCATTTT. It encodes CASSRGGNQPQHF.

The rearrangement uses TRBV5-1 and TRBJ2-1; 8 nucleotides line up with TRBD2. Losses at the gene ends were 4 bases for V and 6 bases for J; bases not matched to a gene: 15. Germline V CDR1 and CDR2: SGHRS, YFSETQ. CDR3 length: 17 residues. CDR3 protein: CASSEGSPSGRSNEQFF. CDR3 coding DNA: TGCGCCAGCAGCGAGGGGTCCCCAAGCGGGAGATCCAATGAGCAGTTCTTC.

The chain joins TRBV5-4 to TRBJ2-1; D call uncertain. V was clipped by 4 bases and J by 0 bases, with 11 bases between them. The germline CDR1 and CDR2 sequences are SGHNT and YYREEE (reference sequence). There are 15 residues in the CDR3. CDR3 sequence (DNA): TGTGCCAGCAGCGCGGAGTCGAGCTCCTACAATGAGCAGTTCTTC. This translates into CASSAESSSYNEQFF.

The chain uses TRBV3-1 (or the pseudogene TRBV3-2) and TRBJ2-7; 9 positions agree with TRBD2. This CDR3 has 15 residues. Trimming at V came to 3 bases and at J to 4 bases, leaving 7 bases not matched to a gene. Germline assignment: CDR1 LGHDT and CDR2 YNNKEL (reference sequence). The CDR3 DNA reads as TGTGCCAGCAGCCAGCTTAGCGGGAGTACTTACGAGCAGTACTTC. Amino acid sequence: CASSQLSGSTYEQYF.

The genes are TRBV11-1 and TRBJ2-7; weak D call: TRBD1 (6 bases). Germline lookup yields CDR1 SGHAT and CDR2 FQDESV (reference sequence). The CDR3 covers 16 residues. The ends were cut back, 4 bases at V and 1 base at J, with 17 bases in the middle. CDR3 nucleotide sequence: TGTGCCAGCAGCTGGGGGTCGGGGCAGGGGTCCTACGAGCAGTACTTC. Translation: CASSWGSGQGSYEQYF.

The gene calls are TRBV30 and TRBJ2-7; a weak D match, TRBD2 (5 bases). The CDR3 runs to 13 residues. V was clipped by 2 bases and J by 2 bases, with 10 bases between them. CDR1 GTSNPN and CDR2 SVGIG come from the germline V gene (reference sequence). This CDR3 is CAWSSGAPYEQYF. CDR3 DNA sequence: TGTGCCTGGAGTAGCGGAGCCCCCTACGAGCAGTACTTC.

This clone came up once. This chain uses TRBV7-2 with TRBJ2-5, with no clear D. CDR3 length: 13 amino acids. CDR1 and CDR2 (germline): SGHTA, FQGNSA. Trimming pared 2 bases from V and 1 base from J, leaving 5 bases between. The CDR3 DNA sequence: TGTGCCAGCAGCTTAACAGTCCAAGAGACCCAGTACTTC. It is translated as CASSLTVQETQYF.

The rearrangement links TRBV21-1 to TRBJ1-5. TRBV21-1 is listed as a pseudogene. The CDR3 runs to 17 residues. The CDR3 nucleotides read TGTGCCAGCAGCAGTCCCATCAGCTTAGCCAGCAATCAGCCCCAGCATTTT. Protein sequence: CASSSPISLASNQPQHF.

The J gene is TRBJ1-5, the V gene TRBV4-2; no clear D. Germline V gives CDR1 LGHNA, CDR2 YNFKEQ. V shed 0 bases and J shed 1 base, with 13 bases lying between them. The CDR3 has 17 amino acids. The CDR3 DNA is TGTGCCAGCAGCCAAGATCTTCAGGTAGGCAGCAATCAGCCCCAGCATTTT. This translates into CASSQDLQVGSNQPQHF.

The V call is TRBV7-9, the J call TRBJ1-6, with 9 bases fitting TRBD1. The CDR3 covers 15 residues. CDR1 SEHNR and CDR2 FQNEAQ come from the germline V gene (reference sequence). V lost 6 bases and J lost 10; bases outside the gene matches: 10. The CDR3 here is CASRTSGTGLSPLHF. The CDR3 nucleotides are TGTGCCAGCAGGACCTCCGGGACAGGGTTATCACCCCTCCACTTT.

V and J are TRBV11-2 and TRBJ1-2; tentative D call: TRBD1 (6 bases). Germline-derived CDR1 and CDR2 are SGHAT and FQNNGV. This CDR3 has 15 residues. V was clipped by 1 base and J by 5 bases, with 14 bases between them. The CDR3 here is CASSLVGGLPYGYTF. The CDR3 DNA is TGTGCCAGCAGCTTAGTGGGGGGGCTCCCTTATGGCTACACCTTC. Based on the CDR3 plus reference TRBV11-2 and TRBJ1-2, the full variable domain is EAGVAQSPRYKIIEKRQSVAFWCNPISGHATLYWYQQILGQGPKLLIQFQNNGVVDDSQLPKDRFSAERLKGVDSTLKIQPAKLEDSAVYLCASSLVGGLPYGYTFGSGTRLTVV.

V is TRBV29-1 and J is TRBJ1-4; D unclear. V dropped 0 bases and J dropped 5 bases, with 10 bases sitting between them. The CDR3 runs 14 residues. From germline, CDR1 is SQVTM and CDR2 ANQGSEA. The CDR3 sequence is CSVEDWPSNEKLFF. DNA for the CDR3: TGCAGCGTTGAAGATTGGCCCTCCAATGAAAAACTGTTTTTT.

The CDR3 here is CASSSTGGEYEQYF. CDR3 DNA: TGTGCCAGCAGTTCGACAGGGGGCGAATACGAGCAGTACTTC. V usage is TRBV6-5 and J usage is TRBJ2-7; 10 nucleotides align to TRBD1. The CDR3 is 14 residues long. Germline CDR1 MNHEY, CDR2 SVGAGI. V shed 4 bases, J shed 4 bases, and the junction held 4 bases outside the gene matches.

This clone was counted a single time. This sequence joins TRBV27 and TRBJ2-1; the D is unclear. The germline V and J ends were trimmed by 5 bases and 5 bases, with 19 bases remaining between them. This CDR3 contains 16 residues. Looked up from germline, CDR1 is MNHEY and CDR2 is SMNVEV (reference sequence). CDR3 in amino acids: CASSQNSRNYNNEQFF. The CDR3, as DNA: TGTGCCAGCAGTCAGAATAGCCGGAATTATAACAATGAGCAGTTCTTC.

The chain couples TRBV7-2 to TRBJ2-2; tentative D call: TRBD2 (5 bases). Germline CDR1 is SGHTA and CDR2 is FQGNSA. The CDR3 has 15 amino acids. V gave up 1 base and J gave up 5 bases, with 11 bases separating them. The CDR3 bases are TGTGCCAGCAGCTTAGGCCCCGGAGGTACCGGGGAGCTGTTTTTT. Protein: CASSLGPGGTGELFF.

Points on this clone: A read error may account for a junction end that differs from germline. This chain links TRBV7-3 with TRBJ2-3, with 13 bases identical to TRBD2. CDR1 is SGHTA, CDR2 FQGTGA, per germline. There are 16 residues in the CDR3. The CDR3 coding sequence is TGTGCCAGCAGCCTAACTAGCGGGAGGGCCCAAGATACGCAGTATTTT. This translates into CASSLTSGRAQDTQYF.

CDR3 in DNA: TGCGCCAGCAGCCAAGAATTGAGGGCCAGCCCGCGGTACGAGCAGTACTTC. It specifies CASSQELRASPRYEQYF. The chain links TRBV4-1 to TRBJ2-7; TRBD2 is a possible D gene (5 bases). Germline V lookup: CDR1 MGHRA, CDR2 YSYEKL. V lost 0 bases to trimming and J lost 4 bases, with 19 bases between them. This CDR3 comprises 17 residues.

The CDR3 DNA reads TGTGCCAGCAGTTACTCGACGTACACGGGAGGCAGATACAATGAGCAGTTCTTC. Encoded protein: CASSYSTYTGGRYNEQFF. J is TRBJ2-1 and V is TRBV6-2 or TRBV6-3; 7 bases fit TRBD2. This CDR3 comprises 18 residues. The germline V gene has CDR1 MNHEY and CDR2 SVGEGT. Germline trimming cut 0 bases from V and 4 bases from J; bases unmatched to any gene: 12.

The chain recombines TRBV7-2 with TRBJ2-5; TRBD2 agrees at 8 bases. Germline CDR1 is SGHTA and CDR2 is FQGNSA. With V trimmed by 8 bases and J by 5 bases, 10 bases remained unmatched. The CDR3 loop spans 14 amino acids. The chain's CDR3 is CASASEGGRETQYF. CDR3 nucleotides: TGTGCCAGCGCCTCCGAGGGCGGGAGGGAGACCCAGTACTTC.

The CDR3 DNA is TGTGCCAGCAGTGCTTTACGCGGGCGACGAAACCAAGAGACCCAGTACTTC. Translating it yields CASSALRGRRNQETQYF. V is TRBV3-1 (or the pseudogene TRBV3-2) and J is TRBJ2-5; D perhaps matches TRBD2 (5 bases). The germline V gene has CDR1 LGHDT and CDR2 YNNKEL (reference sequence). The V and J ends lost 6 bases and 0 bases respectively, with 20 bases between them. This CDR3 is 17 amino acids long.

The V call is TRBV7-6, the J call TRBJ1-3; a weak D match, TRBD1 (5 bases). Trimming took off 5 bases at V and 9 bases at J, with 14 bases between the two ends. The CDR3 runs 13 residues. Germline CDR1 SGHVS, CDR2 FNYEAQ. This chain's CDR3 is CASSGTLGGTIYF. The CDR3 coding sequence is TGTGCCAGCAGCGGGACTCTTGGAGGCACCATATATTTT.

The V gene is TRBV11-2, the J gene TRBJ1-2; D might be TRBD1 (5 bases). Germline V gene data show CDR1 as SGHAT and CDR2 as FQNNGV. The ends were cut back, 2 bases at V and 7 bases at J, with 8 bases in the middle. The CDR3 has 12 residues. The CDR3 here is CASSLQGVGYTF. CDR3 bases: TGTGCCAGCAGCTTACAAGGGGTTGGCTACACCTTC.

This sequence joins TRBV18 and TRBJ2-3; 8 bases are a match to TRBD1. Germline V gives CDR1 KGHSH, CDR2 LQKENI. The CDR3 spans 14 residues. The ends lost 3 bases at V and 6 bases at J; junction bases unmatched: 5. CDR3 nucleotide sequence: TGTGCCAGCTCACCGGACAGGGTTCTCGATACGCAGTATTTT. Protein sequence: CASSPDRVLDTQYF.

The chain links TRBV7-3 to TRBJ2-2, with 11 bases aligning to TRBD2. Germline V gene sequence: CDR1 SGHTA, CDR2 FQGTGA. J lost 5 bases, V lost 4 bases, and 3 bases had no gene match. This CDR3 comprises 15 residues. In nucleotides, the CDR3 is TGTGCCAGCAGCTCGGGACTAGCGGAGACCGGGGAGCTGTTTTTT. Protein product: CASSSGLAETGELFF.

The rearrangement uses TRBV27 and TRBJ2-7, with D possibly TRBD1 on 7 matching bases. V lost 10 bases to trimming and J lost 2 bases, with 24 bases between them. Germline CDR1 is MNHEY and CDR2 is SMNVEV (reference sequence). The CDR3 contains 16 residues. The CDR3 loop reads CATRELGGTVTYEQYF. The CDR3, as DNA: TGTGCCACCAGGGAACTAGGCGGGACAGTTACCTACGAGCAGTACTTC.

The rearrangement joins TRBV18 to TRBJ1-4; TRBD1 agrees at 9 bases. CDR1 KGHSH and CDR2 LQKENI come from the germline V gene. CDR3 length equals 15 residues. V was pared by 3 bases and J by 5 bases, with 4 bases of the junction left unmatched. The CDR3 DNA reads as TGTGCCAGCTCACCGGGGACAGGGCCGAATGAAAAACTGTTTTTT. Translated: CASSPGTGPNEKLFF.